The 9 T cell receptor beta chains in this list originate from one sample, sequenced in a study of Ad26.COV2.S vaccination and SARS-CoV-2 variants. Measured with immunoSEQ multiplex PCR; TCRdb has only the in-frame clones, and not every one. The table has 410,000 or so clones, around 93% seen once. The sample's treatment: about 20 received Ad26.COV2.S at low or high dose, single or two shots; about five received placebo; per-sample allocation not given. Each sample was drawn 63 days after the first injection (of vaccine or placebo). The sequencing here drew on peripheral blood, taken in a trial of Ad26.COV2.S vaccine versus placebo. Receptors originate from a person between 18 and 59 years old who received the Ad26.COV2.S COVID-19 vaccine or a placebo.

The V call is TRBV3-1 (or the pseudogene TRBV3-2), the J call TRBJ2-7; D is unclear. Germline values: CDR1 LGHDT, CDR2 YNNKEL (reference sequence). The CDR3 length is 14 residues. V was trimmed by 2 bases and J by 2 bases, leaving 10 bases between them. CDR3 nucleotides: TGTGCCAGCAGCCAAATGAGGAGCCCCTACGAGCAGTACTTC. Protein: CASSQMRSPYEQYF.

The chain is built from TRBV6-5 and TRBJ2-7; no clear D gene. The germline V gene encodes CDR1 MNHEY and CDR2 SVGAGI. This CDR3 spans 13 amino acids. Trimming cost V 8 bases and J 2 bases, with 13 bases left between them. The CDR3 sequence: CASSGPITYEQYF. CDR3 nucleotides: TGTGCCAGCTCCGGCCCGATAACCTACGAGCAGTACTTC.

V usage is TRBV9 and J usage is TRBJ2-7, with 9 positions matching TRBD1. CDR3 length equals 14 residues. Looked up from germline, CDR1 is SGDLS and CDR2 is YYNGEE. V shed 0 bases, J shed 6 bases, and the junction held 4 bases outside the gene matches. CDR3 in amino acids: CASSVEGQGREQYF. Here the CDR3 DNA reads TGTGCCAGCAGCGTAGAGGGACAGGGACGCGAGCAGTACTTC. Full variable domain (missing parts from reference TRBV9 and TRBJ2-7): DSGVTQTPKHLITATGQRVTLRCSPRSGDLSVYWYQQSLDQGLQFLIQYYNGEERAKGNILERFSAQQFPDLHSELNLSSLELGDSALYFCASSVEGQGREQYFGPGTRLTVT.

This clone was seen only once. The chain is built from TRBV29-1 and TRBJ2-7; 8 bases align to TRBD2. The junction had 6 bases not matched to a gene; V was cut back by 4 bases and J by 4 bases. Germline loops: CDR1 SQVTM, CDR2 ANQGSEA. CDR3 length equals 13 residues. The CDR3 sequence: CSVGGGRLYEQYF. CDR3 bases: TGCAGCGTTGGCGGGGGGCGCTTATACGAGCAGTACTTC.

CDR3 sequence (DNA): TGTGCCAGCAGCCAATATGCTGGCGGGGGGGAGGCCCACAATGAGCAGTTCTTC. It yields the protein CASSQYAGGGEAHNEQFF. The chain is built from TRBV3-1 (or the pseudogene TRBV3-2) and TRBJ2-1; TRBD2 matches at 9 bases. Germline-derived CDR1 and CDR2 are LGHDT and YNNKEL (reference sequence). The CDR3 spans 18 residues. V shed 2 bases and J 5 bases; nucleotides not matched to a gene: 13.

The CDR3 region is CASSVTNLGQLYYGYTF. In nucleotides, the CDR3 is TGTGCCAGCAGCGTAACTAACCTGGGACAGCTGTACTATGGCTACACCTTC. The chain has TRBV9 and TRBJ1-2; the match to TRBD1 covers 7 bases. V lost 1 base, J lost 3 bases, and 12 bases stayed unmatched. The CDR3 totals 17 residues. Germline-derived CDR1 and CDR2 are SGDLS and YYNGEE.

The chain is built from TRBV6-4 and TRBJ1-3; a possible D gene is TRBD1 (6 bases). CDR3 length: 19 amino acids. With 4 bases removed from V and 0 bases from J, the gap between germline ends came to 22 bases. From germline, CDR1 is MRHNA and CDR2 SNTAGT. The DNA of the CDR3 is TGTGCCAGCAGTGCCCGTGAGAACGTGGGACACAACTCTGGAAACACCATATATTTT. The encoded protein is CASSARENVGHNSGNTIYF.

The chain has TRBV6-1 and TRBJ2-7; 7 positions match TRBD1. Unmatched junction bases numbered 6, after V lost 1 base and J lost 12 bases. Germline CDR1 and CDR2: MNHNS and SASEGT. This CDR3 is built from 12 residues. This CDR3 reads CASSEDWRQGYF. CDR3 coding DNA: TGTGCCAGCAGTGAAGACTGGAGACAGGGGTACTTC.

This clone was seen more than once but under ten times. The gene calls are TRBV12-3 or TRBV12-4 and TRBJ2-4, with a tentative D call TRBD2 (6 bases). Trimming took off 6 bases at V and 7 bases at J, with 10 bases between the two ends. This CDR3 is built from 12 residues. The CDR3 DNA is TGTGCCAGCAGCCCAGCGGGTAACATTCAGTACTTC. This sequence encodes CASSPAGNIQYF.